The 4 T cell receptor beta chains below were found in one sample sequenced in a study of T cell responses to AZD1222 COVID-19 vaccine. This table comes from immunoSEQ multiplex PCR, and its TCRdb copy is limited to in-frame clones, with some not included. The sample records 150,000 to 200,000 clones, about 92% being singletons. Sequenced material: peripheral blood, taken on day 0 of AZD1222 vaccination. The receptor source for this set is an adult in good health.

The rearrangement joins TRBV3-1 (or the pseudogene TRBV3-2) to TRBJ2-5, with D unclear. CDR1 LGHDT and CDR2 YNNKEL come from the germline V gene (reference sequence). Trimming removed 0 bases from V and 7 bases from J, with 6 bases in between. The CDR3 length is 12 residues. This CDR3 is CASSQDSRTQYF. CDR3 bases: TGTGCCAGCAGCCAAGACTCGCGGACCCAGTACTTC.

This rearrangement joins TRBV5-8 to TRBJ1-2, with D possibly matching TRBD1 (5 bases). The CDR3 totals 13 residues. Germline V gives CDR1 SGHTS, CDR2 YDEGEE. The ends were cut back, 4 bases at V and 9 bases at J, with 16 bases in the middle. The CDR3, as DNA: TGTGCCAGCAGCCCTCTCCATTTGGGACGCTACACCTTC. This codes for CASSPLHLGRYTF.

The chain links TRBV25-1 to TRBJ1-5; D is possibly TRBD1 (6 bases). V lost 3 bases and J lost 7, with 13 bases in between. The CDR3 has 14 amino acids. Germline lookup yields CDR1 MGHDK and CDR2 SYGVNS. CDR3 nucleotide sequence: TGTGCCAGCAGTGACGGGGCAGGGGCCCAGCCCCAGCATTTT. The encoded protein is CASSDGAGAQPQHF.

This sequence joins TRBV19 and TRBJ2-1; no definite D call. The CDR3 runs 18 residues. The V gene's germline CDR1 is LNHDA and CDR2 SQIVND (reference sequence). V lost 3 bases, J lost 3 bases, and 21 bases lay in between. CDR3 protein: CASSISTPRIVHYNEQFF. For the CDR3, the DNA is TGTGCCAGTAGTATTAGCACGCCCAGGATCGTCCACTACAATGAGCAGTTCTTC.